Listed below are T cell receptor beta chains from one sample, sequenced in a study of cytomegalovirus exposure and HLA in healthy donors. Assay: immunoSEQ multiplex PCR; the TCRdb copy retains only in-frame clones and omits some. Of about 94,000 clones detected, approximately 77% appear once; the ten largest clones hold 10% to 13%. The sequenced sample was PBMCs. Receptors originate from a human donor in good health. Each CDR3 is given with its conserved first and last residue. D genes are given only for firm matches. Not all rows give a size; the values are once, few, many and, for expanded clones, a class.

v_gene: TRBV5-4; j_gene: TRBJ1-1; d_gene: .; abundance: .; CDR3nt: TGTGCCAGCAGCTTCCAAGGGGGAGACACTGAAGCTTTCTTT; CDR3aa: CASSFQGGDTEAFF
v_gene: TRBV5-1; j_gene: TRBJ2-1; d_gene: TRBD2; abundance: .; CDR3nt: TGCGCCAGCATGGAGGGAGCGGGGGCTTACAATGAGCAGTTCTTC; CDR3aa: CASMEGAGAYNEQFF
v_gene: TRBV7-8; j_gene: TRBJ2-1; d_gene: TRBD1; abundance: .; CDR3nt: TGTGCCAGCAGCTTCGGCCAGGGGGCTCACAATGAGCAGTTCTTC; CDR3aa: CASSFGQGAHNEQFF
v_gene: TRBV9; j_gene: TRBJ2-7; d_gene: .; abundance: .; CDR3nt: TGTGCCAGCAGCGCCGGACAAGGGGCCGGCTCCTACGAGCAGTACTTC; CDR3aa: CASSAGQGAGSYEQYF
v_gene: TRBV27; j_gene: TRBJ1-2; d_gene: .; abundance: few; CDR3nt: TGTGCCAGCAGTCCCCGACAGGAGAGCTATGGCTACACCTTC; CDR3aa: CASSPRQESYGYTF
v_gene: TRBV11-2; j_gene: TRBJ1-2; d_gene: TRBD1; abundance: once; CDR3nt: TGTGCCAGCAGCTTGGGGGACAGTGGTAACACCTTC; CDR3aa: CASSLGDSGNTF
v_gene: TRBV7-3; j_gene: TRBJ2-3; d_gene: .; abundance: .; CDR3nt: TGTGCCAGCAGCATTGTTACCGGGGATACGCAGTATTTT; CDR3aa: CASSIVTGDTQYF
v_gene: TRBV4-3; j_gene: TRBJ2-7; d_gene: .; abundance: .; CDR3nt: TGCGCCAGCAGCCAAGAGCGGTTGAGCGAGCAGTACTTC; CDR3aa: CASSQERLSEQYF
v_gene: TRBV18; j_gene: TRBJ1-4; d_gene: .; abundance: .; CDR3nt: TGTGCCAGCTCATCAGCGCAGGAAAAACTGTTTTTT; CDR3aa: CASSSAQEKLFF
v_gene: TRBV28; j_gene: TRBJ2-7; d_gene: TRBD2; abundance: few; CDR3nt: TGTGCCAGCAGGACTAGCGGGACCTACGAGCAGTACTTC; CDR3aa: CASRTSGTYEQYF
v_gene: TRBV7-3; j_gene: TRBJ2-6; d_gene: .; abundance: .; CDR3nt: TGTGCCAGCAGCACACAGGGTTCCCCCGGGGCCAACGTCCTGACTTTC; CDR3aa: CASSTQGSPGANVLTF
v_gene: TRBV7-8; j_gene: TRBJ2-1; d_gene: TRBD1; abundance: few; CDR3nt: TGTGCCAGCAGCCCAGGGACAGGGCTGGGGGATGAGCAGTTCTTC; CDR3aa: CASSPGTGLGDEQFF
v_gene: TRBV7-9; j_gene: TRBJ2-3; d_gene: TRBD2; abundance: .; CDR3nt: TGTGCCAGCAGCTTATTAGGCGGGAGGGTCCCCACAGATACGCAGTATTTT; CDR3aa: CASSLLGGRVPTDTQYF
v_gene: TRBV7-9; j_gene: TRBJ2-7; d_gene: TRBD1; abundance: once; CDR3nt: TGTTCCACCTCGGGACAGGGGTTCGAGCAGTACTTC; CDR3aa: CSTSGQGFEQYF
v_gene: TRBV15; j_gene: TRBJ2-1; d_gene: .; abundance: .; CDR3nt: TGTGCCACCAGCGGCGGGGGCACCTACAATGAGCAGTTCTTC; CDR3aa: CATSGGGTYNEQFF
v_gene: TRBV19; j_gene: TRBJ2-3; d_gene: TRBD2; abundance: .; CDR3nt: TGTGCCAGTAGTCTGTTAGCGGGGGGCACAGATACGCAGTATTTT; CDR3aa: CASSLLAGGTDTQYF
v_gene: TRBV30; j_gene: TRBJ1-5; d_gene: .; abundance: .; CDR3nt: TGTGCCTGGAGTCCAAAGGGGCAGGGGAATCAGCCCCAGCATTTT; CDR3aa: CAWSPKGQGNQPQHF
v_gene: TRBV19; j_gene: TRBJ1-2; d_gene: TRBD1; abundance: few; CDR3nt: TGTGCCAGTACCCCAGGGACAGGGGGACTTGGCTACACCTTC; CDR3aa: CASTPGTGGLGYTF
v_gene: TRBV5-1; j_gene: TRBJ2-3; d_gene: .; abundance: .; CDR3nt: TGCGCCAGCAGCTTGAACTACCGCTTGGATACGCAGTATTTT; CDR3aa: CASSLNYRLDTQYF
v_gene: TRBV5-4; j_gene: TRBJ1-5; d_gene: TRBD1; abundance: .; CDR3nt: TGTGCCAGCAGCCCGGACAGGGGGAATCAGCCCCAGCATTTT; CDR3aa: CASSPDRGNQPQHF
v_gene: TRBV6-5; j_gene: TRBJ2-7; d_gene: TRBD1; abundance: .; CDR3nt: TGTGCCAGCAGTTACTGGCAGGGGGCCTCAGGTCGGCAGTACTTC; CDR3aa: CASSYWQGASGRQYF
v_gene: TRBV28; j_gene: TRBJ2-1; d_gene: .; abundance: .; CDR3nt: TGTGCCAGCAGTTTATACGGGGATGAGCAGTTCTTC; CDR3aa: CASSLYGDEQFF
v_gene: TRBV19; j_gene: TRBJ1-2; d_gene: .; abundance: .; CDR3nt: TGTGCCAGTAGCCTTGACAGTAACTATGGCTACACCTTC; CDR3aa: CASSLDSNYGYTF
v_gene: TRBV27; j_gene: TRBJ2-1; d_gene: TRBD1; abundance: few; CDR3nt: TGTGCCAGCAGTTTATTTGGGGGACAGGGAGGAGGAAATGAGCAGTTCTTC; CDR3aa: CASSLFGGQGGGNEQFF
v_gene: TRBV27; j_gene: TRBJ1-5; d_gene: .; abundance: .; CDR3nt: TGTGCCAGCAGTTTGGCCCCACAGGGTCCCCAGCATTTT; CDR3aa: CASSLAPQGPQHF
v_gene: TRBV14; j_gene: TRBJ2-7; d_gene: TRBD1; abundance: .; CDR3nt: TGTGCCAGCAGCCACGCCCATGGACAGGGCCCGGTGGAGCAGTACTTC; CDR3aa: CASSHAHGQGPVEQYF
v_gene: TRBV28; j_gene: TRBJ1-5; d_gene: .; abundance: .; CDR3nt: TGTGCCAGCAACACACCCGGGGTTAGCAATCAGCCCCAGCATTTT; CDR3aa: CASNTPGVSNQPQHF
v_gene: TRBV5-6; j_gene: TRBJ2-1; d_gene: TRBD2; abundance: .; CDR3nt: TGTGCCAGCAGCTTCCCCCCACTAGCGGGGGGGCGGAATGAGCAGTTCTTC; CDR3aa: CASSFPPLAGGRNEQFF